The next 22 T cell receptor beta chains were all read from a single sample in a study of blood T cell repertoires in COVID-19. Assay used: immunoSEQ multiplex PCR; TCRdb lists only in-frame clones, some missing. This sample has roughly 45,000 clones, with over 80% found just once. Sequencing was done on a sample of peripheral blood. The origin of the receptors is a man between 60 and 70 years old with active COVID-19.

V and J are TRBV3-1 (or the pseudogene TRBV3-2) and TRBJ2-7; 14 bases line up with TRBD2. The CDR3 extends over 15 amino acids. V shed 4 bases and J 8 bases; nucleotides not matched to a gene: 7. Looked up from germline, CDR1 is LGHDT and CDR2 is YNNKEL (reference sequence). For the CDR3, the DNA is TGTGCCAGCAGCCTGGGACTAGCGGGAGAATTGAAGCAGTACTTC. It specifies CASSLGLAGELKQYF.

The CDR3 spells CAISESARAENSPLHF. DNA of the CDR3: TGTGCCATCAGTGAGTCGGCCAGGGCCGAGAATTCACCCCTCCACTTT. The chain links TRBV10-3 to TRBJ1-6; D is possibly TRBD1 (5 bases). The V and J ends lost 0 bases and 7 bases respectively, with 13 bases between them. The CDR3 runs to 16 residues. Germline V gene lookup returns CDR1 ENHRY and CDR2 SYGVKD.

The chain combines TRBV18 with TRBJ1-2; TRBD1 matches 7 bases. CDR1 and CDR2 (germline): KGHSH, LQKENI. CDR3 length equals 14 residues. V dropped 3 bases and J dropped 3; count of bases not matched to a gene: 4. The CDR3 sequence: CASSPGRGDYGYTF. The CDR3 DNA sequence: TGTGCCAGCTCACCGGGCAGGGGGGACTATGGCTACACCTTC.

The chain employs TRBV6-2 or TRBV6-3 and TRBJ1-5, with D maybe TRBD1 (5 bases). CDR3 length equals 16 residues. Looked up from germline, CDR1 is MNHEY and CDR2 is SVGEGT. V lost 2 bases, J lost 1 base, and 12 bases lay in between. The CDR3 reads CASSYLLGASNQPQHF. The CDR3 DNA reads as TGTGCCAGCAGTTACCTTCTTGGGGCAAGCAATCAGCCCCAGCATTTT.

This chain links TRBV5-1 with TRBJ2-6; perhaps TRBD1 as D (6 bases). V dropped 2 bases and J dropped 2 bases, with 8 bases sitting between them. CDR3 size: 15 residues. Germline CDR1 is SGHRS and CDR2 is YFSETQ. CDR3 coding DNA: TGCGCCAGCAGCTTCTCAGGGGCTGGGGCCAACGTCCTGACTTTC. This codes for CASSFSGAGANVLTF.

This chain joins TRBV6-5 and TRBJ1-1, with D unclear. The CDR3 is 14 amino acids. Germline V gene data show CDR1 as MNHEY and CDR2 as SVGAGI. V lost 9 bases and J lost 0, with 14 bases in between. The CDR3 loop is CASYRSRMNTEAFF. DNA for the CDR3: TGTGCCAGTTATCGGAGCCGGATGAACACTGAAGCTTTCTTT.

The chain joins TRBV3-1 (or the pseudogene TRBV3-2) to TRBJ2-5; D might be TRBD1 (6 bases). Germline V CDR1 and CDR2: LGHDT, YNNKEL (reference sequence). The germline V and J ends were trimmed by 1 base and 2 bases, with 8 bases remaining between them. The CDR3 runs to 14 residues. The DNA of the CDR3 is TGTGCCAGCAGCCAAGGGACAGCACAAGAGACCCAGTACTTC. This translates into CASSQGTAQETQYF.

The V call is TRBV19, the J call TRBJ2-3; TRBD2 agrees at 11 bases. Germline CDR1 LNHDA, CDR2 SQIVND (reference sequence). Trimming removed 1 base from V and 0 bases from J; junction bases left unmatched: 0. This CDR3 has 16 residues. DNA of the CDR3: TGTGCCAGTAGTATAGCTAGCGGGGGGAGCACAGATACGCAGTATTTT. It codes for CASSIASGGSTDTQYF.

This sequence joins TRBV19 and TRBJ1-5; possibly TRBD1 for D (5 bases). The germline V gene has CDR1 LNHDA and CDR2 SQIVND (reference sequence). This CDR3 region has 16 residues. Trimming took 3 bases from V and 6 from J, leaving 18 bases between them. The CDR3: CASSIRAGSGGQPQHF. CDR3 DNA sequence: TGTGCCAGTAGTATCAGGGCGGGGAGCGGTGGTCAGCCCCAGCATTTT.

The J gene is TRBJ1-1, the V gene TRBV28; D gene ambiguous. Germline-derived CDR1 and CDR2 are MDHEN and SYDVKM. The CDR3 has 13 residues. The germline V and J ends were trimmed by 1 base and 1 base, with 4 bases remaining between them. CDR3 sequence (DNA): TGTGCCAGCAGTTTATCGTGGAACACTGAAGCTTTCTTT. The encoded protein is CASSLSWNTEAFF.

The CDR3 spells CASSPPGQGLYNEQFF. The CDR3, as DNA: TGTGCCAGCTCACCACCGGGACAGGGGCTATACAATGAGCAGTTCTTC. V gene TRBV18 combines with J gene TRBJ2-1, with 10 bases identical to TRBD1. Unmatched junction bases numbered 3, after V lost 0 bases and J lost 4 bases. This CDR3 has 16 amino acids. The germline CDR1 and CDR2 sequences are KGHSH and LQKENI.

The chain carries TRBV30 and TRBJ2-2; 10 bases align to TRBD1. Germline V CDR1 and CDR2: GTSNPN, SVGIG (reference sequence). The CDR3 extends over 14 amino acids. The trim removed 4 bases at V and 6 bases at J, leaving 5 bases unmatched. This CDR3 reads CAWTWDRGAGELFF. DNA of the CDR3: TGTGCCTGGACCTGGGACAGGGGAGCCGGGGAGCTGTTTTTT.

The chain links TRBV9 to TRBJ2-2, with D perhaps matching TRBD2 (7 bases). The V end lost 0 bases, the J end lost 6 bases, and 18 bases lay between the germline ends. The germline V gene has CDR1 SGDLS and CDR2 YYNGEE. The CDR3 totals 17 residues. This CDR3 is CASSVATGGRAAGELFF. CDR3 sequence (DNA): TGTGCCAGCAGCGTAGCTACGGGGGGCAGGGCGGCCGGGGAGCTGTTTTTT.

V usage is TRBV30 and J usage is TRBJ2-1, with D possibly TRBD2 on 6 matching bases. V dropped 2 bases and J dropped 8 bases, with 10 bases sitting between them. CDR3 length: 12 residues. Germline V gene data show CDR1 as GTSNPN and CDR2 as SVGIG (reference sequence). This CDR3 is CAWSWGDDEQFF. Here the CDR3 DNA reads TGTGCCTGGAGTTGGGGGGACGATGAGCAGTTCTTC.

V usage is TRBV4-3 and J usage is TRBJ2-7, with 10 positions matching TRBD2. The V gene end was trimmed by 3 bases and the J gene end by 7 bases; junction bases not matched to a gene: 12. CDR3 length: 16 residues. Germline CDR1 and CDR2: LGHNA and YSLEER. CDR3 in DNA: TGCGCCAGCAGCCAGTCGGTAGCGGGGGGTCTCGGGGAGCAGTACTTC. Amino acid sequence: CASSQSVAGGLGEQYF.

The chain joins TRBV19 to TRBJ2-5; the D gene is possibly TRBD1 (5 bases). The ends were cut back, 4 bases at V and 0 bases at J, with 6 bases in the middle. From germline, CDR1 is LNHDA and CDR2 SQIVND (reference sequence). The CDR3 is 13 residues long. CDR3 in amino acids: CASSKGYQETQYF. In DNA, the CDR3 is TGTGCCAGTAGTAAGGGGTACCAAGAGACCCAGTACTTC.

V gene TRBV6-2 or TRBV6-3 combines with J gene TRBJ2-1; D is perhaps TRBD1 (5 bases). The CDR3 contains 14 residues. Per germline, CDR1 MNHEY and CDR2 SVGEGT. V lost 2 bases and J lost 7, with 12 bases in between. The CDR3 is CASSYTGVLNEQFF. As DNA, the CDR3 is TGTGCCAGCAGTTACACAGGCGTGTTAAATGAGCAGTTCTTC.

Comment on this clone: The sample carries other DNA sequences with the same CDR3. The genes are TRBV4-1 and TRBJ2-7; 8 nucleotides match TRBD1. The CDR3 covers 17 residues. The junction had 13 bases not matched to a gene; V was cut back by 1 base and J by 5 bases. The germline V gene encodes CDR1 MGHRA and CDR2 YSYEKL. CDR3 residues: CASSQGLWTGKIDEQYF. As DNA, the CDR3 is TGCGCCAGCAGCCAAGGGTTGTGGACAGGGAAGATCGACGAGCAGTACTTC.

The chain combines TRBV5-1 with TRBJ2-3, with 7 bases matching TRBD2. CDR3 length: 15 amino acids. With 7 bases clipped from V and 1 base from J, the junction kept 9 bases outside the gene matches. Germline V gene lookup returns CDR1 SGHRS and CDR2 YFSETQ. The CDR3 bases are TGCGCCAGCGCCTCGGGGGGAGTACGCACAGATACGCAGTATTTT. Protein sequence: CASASGGVRTDTQYF.

CDR3 region: CASSFNGLTEAFF. DNA of the CDR3: TGTGCCAGCAGTTTTAACGGTCTCACTGAAGCTTTCTTT. The chain links TRBV27 to TRBJ1-1; no clear D. V lost 3 bases, J lost 4 bases, and 9 bases lay in between. Germline values: CDR1 MNHEY, CDR2 SMNVEV (reference sequence). The CDR3 is made up of 13 amino acids.

This chain links TRBV29-1 with TRBJ2-7; maybe TRBD1 (5 bases). This CDR3 is 13 amino acids long. Germline V lookup: CDR1 SQVTM, CDR2 ANQGSEA. V lost 4 bases, J lost 6 bases, and 16 bases lay in between. Here the CDR3 reads CSVAIRADGEQYF. CDR3 DNA: TGCAGCGTTGCAATCAGGGCTGACGGCGAGCAGTACTTC.

CDR3 coding DNA: TGTGCCAGCAGCTTAATGGCGGGTGCCTCCTACAATGAGCAGTTCTTC. It specifies CASSLMAGASYNEQFF. The gene calls are TRBV7-3 and TRBJ2-1, with D maybe TRBD2 (5 bases). Trimming took off 1 base at V and 0 bases at J, with 10 bases between the two ends. Per germline, CDR1 SGHTA and CDR2 FQGTGA. CDR3 length: 16 amino acids.